This T cell receptor (beta chain) appears in the sequencing data of a study of blood T cell repertoires in COVID-19 (TCRdb year 2020). Regarding the complete study: Samples from collaborators originated in the United States, Italy and Spain and spanned both the acute and convalescent phases of COVID-19. The repertoires were released in a freely available public database intended as a resource for research on the immune response to SARS-CoV-2. The sample metadata nearly always contained a de-identified subject ID, COVID-19 status, age in years and sex. The prospective study material was composed of cDNA or gDNA derived from T cells, B-cell-depleted T cells, or PBMCs. Subjects who had been exposed to COVID-19, were actively infected with it, or had recovered from it provided the deeply sampled blood TCRbeta repertoires that made up the dataset. Samples came from the ongoing ImmuneRACE study (first 160 participants) plus 1,254 subjects from 6 global collaborators. Where available, HLA class I and class II types were obtained from metadata supplied by the sample provider rather than from assay-based typing. The full study reports these points: The amount of clinical and demographic metadata varied by source and participant and was provided uncurated.

TCRbeta CDR3 regions were amplified from genomic DNA by means of the immunoSEQ Assay, a bias-controlled multiplex PCR. The authors' analysis ran thus. Nucleated cell counts per sample were estimated from amplification of reference gene primers within the assay. To quantify the absolute abundance of each unique TCRbeta CDR3 rearrangement, sequence reads were collapsed and filtered. For each sample, productive Simpson clonality was calculated as the square root of Simpson's diversity index across productive rearrangements. The clones in this table, taken by TCRdb from immuneACCESS, are in-frame only. Not every clone is retained; where verified, under half of the shortfall comes from an unresolved V gene, and the cause of the rest is unknown. V and J calls and clone size are given by that table; D and trimming were obtained from the DNA. This sample has roughly 65,000 clones in its table, and approximately 85% of those were observed once. Roughly 40% of the sample is held by the ten biggest clonotypes.

Trimming removed 10 bases from V and 0 bases from J, leaving 16 bases between the germline ends. Sequences LNHDA (CDR1) and SQIVND (CDR2) are obtained from the germline V gene (reference sequence). The CDR3 runs 14 amino acids, cysteine and phenylalanine included. Only the CDR3 portion is preserved as DNA: 42 bases, with reading frame beginning at the first base. About this clone: No cognate antigen has been identified for it. Base qualities are not recorded, but no much larger clone differs from it by a single base.

Collaborating institutions collected whole blood in K2EDTA tubes following their own protocols. For TCRbeta analysis, collaborators shipped samples as frozen whole blood, isolated PBMCs, or DNA extracted from either of those sample types. Sequencing was performed on peripheral blood. Here the chain combines TRBV19 and TRBJ2-7; TRBD1 could be the D gene, as 6 bases match. This TCR came from a woman aged 80 or older with active or convalescent COVID-19. The CDR3 corresponds to CATAPGHSSYEQYF. The nucleotide sequence is given as TGTGCCACCGCCCCGGGACACAGCTCCTACGAGCAGTACTTC.